Only a few counts were recorded for the clone carrying this T cell receptor beta chain. The V gene lost 2 bases and the J gene lost 0 bases, with 17 bases spanning the gap. The CDR3 length is 18 residues. MiXCR was run by TCRdb on the RT-PCR reads, yielding one entry per CDR3 protein. The sample lists more than 550,000 distinct CDR3 sequences; 13% to 15% were seen once. Material for sequencing was memory CD4+ T cells from blood. This rearrangement joins TRBV12-3 or TRBV12-4 to TRBJ1-5; D unresolved. This clonotype was sampled from a female donor in good health, serving as a healthy control. The CDR3 sequence: CASSLYQDFDLSNQPQHF. The CDR3 DNA sequence: TGTGCCAGCAGTTTATACCAGGACTTTGACCTTAGCAATCAGCCCCAGCATTTT.